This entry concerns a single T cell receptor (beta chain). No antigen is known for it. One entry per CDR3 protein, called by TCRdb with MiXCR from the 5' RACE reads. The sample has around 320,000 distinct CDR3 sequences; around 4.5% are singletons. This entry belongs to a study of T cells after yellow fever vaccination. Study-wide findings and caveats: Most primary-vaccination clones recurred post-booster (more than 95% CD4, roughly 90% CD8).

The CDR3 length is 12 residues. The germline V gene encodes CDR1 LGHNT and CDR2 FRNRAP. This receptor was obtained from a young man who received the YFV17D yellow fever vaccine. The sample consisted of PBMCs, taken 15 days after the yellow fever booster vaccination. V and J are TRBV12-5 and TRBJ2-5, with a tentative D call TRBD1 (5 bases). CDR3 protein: CACCQQVAAQYF. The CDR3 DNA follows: TGTGCCTGCTGCCAACAGGTGGCTGCCCAGTACTTC. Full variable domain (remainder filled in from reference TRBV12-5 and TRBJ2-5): DARVTQTPRHKVTEMGQEVTMRCQPILGHNTVFWYRQTMMQGLELLAYFRNRAPLDDSGMPKDRFSAEMPDATLATLKIQPSEPRDSAVYFCACCQQVAAQYFGPGTRLLVL.